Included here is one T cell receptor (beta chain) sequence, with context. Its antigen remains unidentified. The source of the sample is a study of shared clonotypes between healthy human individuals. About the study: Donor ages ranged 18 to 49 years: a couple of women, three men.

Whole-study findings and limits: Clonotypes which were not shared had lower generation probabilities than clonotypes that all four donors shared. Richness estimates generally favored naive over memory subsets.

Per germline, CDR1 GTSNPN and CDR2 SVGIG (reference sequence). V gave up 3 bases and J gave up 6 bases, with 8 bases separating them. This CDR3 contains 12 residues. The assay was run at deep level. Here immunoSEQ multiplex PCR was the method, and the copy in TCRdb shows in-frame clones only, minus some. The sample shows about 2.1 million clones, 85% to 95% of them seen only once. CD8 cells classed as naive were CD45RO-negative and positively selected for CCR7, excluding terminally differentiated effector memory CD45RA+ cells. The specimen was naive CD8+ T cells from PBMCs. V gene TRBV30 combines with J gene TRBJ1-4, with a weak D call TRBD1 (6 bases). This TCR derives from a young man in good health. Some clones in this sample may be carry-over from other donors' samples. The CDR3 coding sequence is TGTGCCTGGAGCGCAGGGGATGAAAAACTGTTTTTT. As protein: CAWSAGDEKLFF.